The rows below give T cell receptor beta chains drawn from one sample of a study of T-cell reconstitution after alpha-beta-depleted transplantation in children. TCRdb re-called the PCR reads through MiXCR, storing one row per CDR3 protein. The sample includes about 27,000 distinct CDR3 sequences, under 8% of them seen just once. Sample: PBMCs, mostly from graft donor cells, taken 180 days after TCRalphabeta/CD19-depleted stem cell transplant. The receptors stem from a male patient aged 10 to 17 who had a stem cell transplant for acute myeloid leukemia, so the T cells may come from the graft donor. CDR3s leave out the opening cysteine and the closing phenylalanine or tryptophan.

V gene	J gene	CDR3 length	CDR3 protein
TRBV2	TRBJ1-5	11	ASGTGGGQPQH
TRBV10-3	TRBJ2-3	12	AIMSGTYTDTQY
TRBV18	TRBJ2-7	12	ASSPERRSYEQY
TRBV4-1	TRBJ2-1	14	ASSQVWKTSGSRQF
TRBV11-3	TRBJ2-5	12	ASSPGLAGGVQY
TRBV28	TRBJ1-5	11	ASRTLGDQPQH
TRBV20-1	TRBJ1-1	9	SARTLGEAF
TRBV7-3	TRBJ2-3	11	ATSLRRTDTQY
TRBV10-3	TRBJ2-5	11	ATGDADGETQY
TRBV4-2	TRBJ2-1	10	ASSGSYNEQF
TRBV5-3	TRBJ1-5	13	AMSPRGVGNQPQH
TRBV19	TRBJ2-1	12	ASTPRGLDNEQF
TRBV30	TRBJ2-1	12	AWNPQISYHEQF
TRBV20-1	TRBJ2-7	11	SAKAGGPGEQY
TRBV6-1	TRBJ2-5	12	ASSRDYQDRTQY
TRBV15	TRBJ2-3	15	ATSRDSGRAVGDTQY
TRBV6-6	TRBJ2-7	10	ASSGPGYEQY
TRBV20-1	TRBJ2-7	10	SASGFPYEQY